A selection of T cell receptor beta chains follows, all from one sample in a study of PD-1 blockade in mismatch repair-deficient tumors. The repertoire was sequenced with immunoSEQ multiplex PCR; TCRdb's copy has only in-frame clones and lacks some. The data hold about 110,000 clones, with around three quarters observed a single time. The source was peripheral blood, collected approximately 64 weeks after starting pembrolizumab. The receptors here all came from an adult with mismatch repair-deficient cancer. Both conserved end residues are part of each CDR3. The D gene is left open where the match is weak. Some rows have no size entry. The others give once, few or many, or a class for an expanded clone.

j_call: TRBJ2-3; v_call: TRBV5-6; clone_size: -; d_call: -; cdr3_aa: CASSLGAHPDTQYF; cdr3_nt: TGTGCCAGCAGCTTGGGGGCGCACCCAGATACGCAGTATTTT
j_call: TRBJ1-1; v_call: TRBV5-1; clone_size: once; d_call: TRBD1; cdr3_aa: CASSGGTGYDTEAFF; cdr3_nt: TGCGCCAGCAGCGGGGGGACAGGGTATGACACTGAAGCTTTCTTT
j_call: TRBJ2-7; v_call: TRBV9; clone_size: few; d_call: TRBD1; cdr3_aa: CASSVGDSPHEQYF; cdr3_nt: TGTGCCAGCAGCGTGGGGGACAGTCCTCACGAGCAGTACTTC
j_call: TRBJ2-1; v_call: TRBV29-1; clone_size: -; d_call: -; cdr3_aa: CSVDRTGNEQFF; cdr3_nt: TGCAGCGTTGACCGGACTGGCAATGAGCAGTTCTTC
j_call: TRBJ1-1; v_call: TRBV7-3; clone_size: -; d_call: TRBD1; cdr3_aa: CASSQRQGGTEAFF; cdr3_nt: TGTGCCAGCAGCCAAAGACAGGGGGGCACTGAAGCTTTCTTT
j_call: TRBJ2-5; v_call: TRBV7-9; clone_size: -; d_call: TRBD2; cdr3_aa: CASSLELAGGWETQYF; cdr3_nt: TGTGCCAGCAGCTTGGAACTAGCGGGAGGATGGGAGACCCAGTACTTC
j_call: TRBJ1-1; v_call: TRBV27; clone_size: -; d_call: TRBD1; cdr3_aa: CASSPVGQGEAFF; cdr3_nt: TGTGCCAGCAGTCCCGTCGGACAGGGCGAAGCTTTCTTT
j_call: TRBJ2-1; v_call: TRBV14; clone_size: -; d_call: -; cdr3_aa: CASSQVRGGIEQFF; cdr3_nt: TGTGCCAGCAGCCAAGTCCGGGGCGGCATTGAGCAGTTCTTC
j_call: TRBJ1-4; v_call: TRBV5-4; clone_size: -; d_call: -; cdr3_aa: CASSLELLNEKLFF; cdr3_nt: TGTGCCAGCAGCTTGGAACTGCTTAATGAAAAACTGTTTTTT
j_call: TRBJ2-7; v_call: TRBV5-4; clone_size: -; d_call: TRBD2; cdr3_aa: CASASGRNNEQYF; cdr3_nt: TGTGCCAGCGCAAGCGGGAGGAATAACGAGCAGTACTTC
j_call: TRBJ2-1; v_call: TRBV7-9; clone_size: -; d_call: TRBD1; cdr3_aa: CASSDYGTGVDEQFF; cdr3_nt: TGTGCCAGCAGCGATTACGGGACAGGGGTCGATGAGCAGTTCTTC
j_call: TRBJ2-3; v_call: TRBV10-3; clone_size: -; d_call: TRBD2; cdr3_aa: CAITRDYDTDTQYF; cdr3_nt: TGTGCCATCACCCGGGACTACGACACAGATACGCAGTATTTT
j_call: TRBJ2-7; v_call: TRBV19; clone_size: -; d_call: -; cdr3_aa: CASSSGTLGDYEQYF; cdr3_nt: TGTGCCAGTAGTTCCGGGACGTTGGGCGACTACGAGCAGTACTTC
j_call: TRBJ1-3; v_call: TRBV5-1; clone_size: -; d_call: -; cdr3_aa: CASSSAGGSGNTIYF; cdr3_nt: TGCGCCAGCAGCTCGGCCGGGGGCTCTGGAAACACCATATATTTT
j_call: TRBJ2-2; v_call: TRBV7-3; clone_size: -; d_call: -; cdr3_aa: CASSLTANTGELFF; cdr3_nt: TGTGCCAGCAGCTTAACAGCGAACACCGGGGAGCTGTTTTTT
j_call: TRBJ2-1; v_call: TRBV29-1; clone_size: -; d_call: TRBD2; cdr3_aa: CSARLGAGGDNEQFF; cdr3_nt: TGCAGCGCCCGCCTCGGGGCGGGAGGGGACAATGAGCAGTTCTTC
j_call: TRBJ2-5; v_call: TRBV18; clone_size: few; d_call: -; cdr3_aa: CASSPYQQGASETQYF; cdr3_nt: TGTGCCAGCTCACCATATCAACAGGGCGCATCAGAGACCCAGTACTTC
j_call: TRBJ1-1; v_call: TRBV4-3; clone_size: -; d_call: -; cdr3_aa: CASSQGVNTEAFF; cdr3_nt: TGCGCCAGCAGCCAAGGGGTGAACACTGAAGCTTTCTTT
j_call: TRBJ2-1; v_call: TRBV13; clone_size: -; d_call: TRBD2; cdr3_aa: CASSPQLGTSFLHEQFF; cdr3_nt: TGTGCCAGCAGCCCGCAGCTCGGGACTAGCTTCCTCCATGAGCAGTTCTTC
j_call: TRBJ2-2; v_call: TRBV13; clone_size: -; d_call: -; cdr3_aa: CASSLEGRPGELFF; cdr3_nt: TGTGCCAGCAGCTTAGAGGGGCGACCTGGGGAGCTGTTTTTT
j_call: TRBJ2-4; v_call: TRBV2; clone_size: -; d_call: -; cdr3_aa: CASGVVFLGENIQYF; cdr3_nt: TGTGCCAGCGGTGTGGTCTTTTTGGGGGAAAACATTCAGTACTTC
j_call: TRBJ1-2; v_call: TRBV29-1; clone_size: -; d_call: TRBD1; cdr3_aa: CSVEQGGTYGYTF; cdr3_nt: TGCAGCGTTGAACAGGGGGGCACGTATGGCTACACCTTC
j_call: TRBJ1-2; v_call: TRBV30; clone_size: few; d_call: -; cdr3_aa: CAWISANGGYTF; cdr3_nt: TGTGCCTGGATTTCGGCTAACGGAGGCTACACCTTC
j_call: TRBJ1-1; v_call: TRBV18; clone_size: -; d_call: -; cdr3_aa: CASSPRQVPLNTEAFF; cdr3_nt: TGTGCCAGCTCACCTAGACAGGTCCCTCTGAACACTGAAGCTTTCTTT
j_call: TRBJ2-5; v_call: TRBV9; clone_size: -; d_call: -; cdr3_aa: CASSAGQGLWETQYF; cdr3_nt: TGTGCCAGCAGCGCCGGGCAGGGTTTATGGGAGACCCAGTACTTC
j_call: TRBJ1-2; v_call: TRBV6-5; clone_size: -; d_call: -; cdr3_aa: CASSNRAGVYGYTF; cdr3_nt: TGTGCCAGCAGTAACAGGGCCGGAGTTTATGGCTACACCTTC
j_call: TRBJ2-3; v_call: TRBV5-4; clone_size: -; d_call: TRBD2; cdr3_aa: CASSLAAASTDTQYF; cdr3_nt: TGTGCCAGCAGCCTAGCGGCCGCTAGCACAGATACGCAGTATTTT
j_call: TRBJ1-2; v_call: TRBV30; clone_size: few; d_call: TRBD1; cdr3_aa: CAWSVPGGVQSGYTF; cdr3_nt: TGTGCCTGGAGTGTCCCAGGGGGCGTCCAGAGTGGCTACACCTTC
j_call: TRBJ2-3; v_call: TRBV6-1; clone_size: -; d_call: -; cdr3_aa: CASSEIWGRGGTDTQYF; cdr3_nt: TGTGCCAGCAGTGAAATATGGGGGAGAGGGGGGACAGATACGCAGTATTTT
j_call: TRBJ2-2; v_call: TRBV19; clone_size: -; d_call: -; cdr3_aa: CASRLTGNTGELFF; cdr3_nt: TGTGCCAGTAGGTTGACAGGGAACACCGGGGAGCTGTTTTTT
j_call: TRBJ1-5; v_call: TRBV12-2; clone_size: -; d_call: -; cdr3_aa: CASRLDRTPQHF; cdr3_nt: TGTGCAAGTCGCTTGGATCGTACGCCCCAGCATTTT
j_call: TRBJ2-1; v_call: TRBV5-1; clone_size: -; d_call: TRBD2; cdr3_aa: CASSLVPLAGGPYNEQFF; cdr3_nt: TGCGCCAGCAGCTTGGTCCCTTTGGCGGGAGGGCCGTACAATGAGCAGTTCTTC
j_call: TRBJ1-4; v_call: TRBV5-1; clone_size: once; d_call: -; cdr3_aa: CASSPVWGTNEKLFF; cdr3_nt: TGCGCCAGCAGCCCGGTCTGGGGGACTAATGAAAAACTGTTTTTT
j_call: TRBJ2-6; v_call: TRBV6-1; clone_size: -; d_call: -; cdr3_aa: CASIGGAGANVLTF; cdr3_nt: TGTGCCAGCATTGGGGGGGCAGGGGCCAACGTCCTGACTTTC
j_call: TRBJ2-7; v_call: TRBV5-6; clone_size: -; d_call: -; cdr3_aa: CASSPGLQGYEQYF; cdr3_nt: TGTGCCAGCAGCCCAGGACTCCAGGGCTACGAGCAGTACTTC
j_call: TRBJ2-7; v_call: TRBV5-1; clone_size: -; d_call: -; cdr3_aa: CASSLEQGGSYEQYF; cdr3_nt: TGCGCCAGCAGCTTGGAACAGGGCGGCTCCTACGAGCAGTACTTC
j_call: TRBJ2-5; v_call: TRBV7-6; clone_size: -; d_call: TRBD2; cdr3_aa: CASSLGAGGETQYF; cdr3_nt: TGTGCCAGCAGCTTAGGAGCGGGGGGGGAGACCCAGTACTTC
j_call: TRBJ1-2; v_call: TRBV6-5; clone_size: many; d_call: -; cdr3_aa: CASSSSPGRGYTF; cdr3_nt: TGTGCCAGCAGCTCCAGTCCAGGGAGAGGCTACACCTTC
j_call: TRBJ1-5; v_call: TRBV19; clone_size: -; d_call: -; cdr3_aa: CASSKGQSGNQPQHF; cdr3_nt: TGTGCCAGTAGTAAGGGACAAAGTGGGAATCAGCCCCAGCATTTT